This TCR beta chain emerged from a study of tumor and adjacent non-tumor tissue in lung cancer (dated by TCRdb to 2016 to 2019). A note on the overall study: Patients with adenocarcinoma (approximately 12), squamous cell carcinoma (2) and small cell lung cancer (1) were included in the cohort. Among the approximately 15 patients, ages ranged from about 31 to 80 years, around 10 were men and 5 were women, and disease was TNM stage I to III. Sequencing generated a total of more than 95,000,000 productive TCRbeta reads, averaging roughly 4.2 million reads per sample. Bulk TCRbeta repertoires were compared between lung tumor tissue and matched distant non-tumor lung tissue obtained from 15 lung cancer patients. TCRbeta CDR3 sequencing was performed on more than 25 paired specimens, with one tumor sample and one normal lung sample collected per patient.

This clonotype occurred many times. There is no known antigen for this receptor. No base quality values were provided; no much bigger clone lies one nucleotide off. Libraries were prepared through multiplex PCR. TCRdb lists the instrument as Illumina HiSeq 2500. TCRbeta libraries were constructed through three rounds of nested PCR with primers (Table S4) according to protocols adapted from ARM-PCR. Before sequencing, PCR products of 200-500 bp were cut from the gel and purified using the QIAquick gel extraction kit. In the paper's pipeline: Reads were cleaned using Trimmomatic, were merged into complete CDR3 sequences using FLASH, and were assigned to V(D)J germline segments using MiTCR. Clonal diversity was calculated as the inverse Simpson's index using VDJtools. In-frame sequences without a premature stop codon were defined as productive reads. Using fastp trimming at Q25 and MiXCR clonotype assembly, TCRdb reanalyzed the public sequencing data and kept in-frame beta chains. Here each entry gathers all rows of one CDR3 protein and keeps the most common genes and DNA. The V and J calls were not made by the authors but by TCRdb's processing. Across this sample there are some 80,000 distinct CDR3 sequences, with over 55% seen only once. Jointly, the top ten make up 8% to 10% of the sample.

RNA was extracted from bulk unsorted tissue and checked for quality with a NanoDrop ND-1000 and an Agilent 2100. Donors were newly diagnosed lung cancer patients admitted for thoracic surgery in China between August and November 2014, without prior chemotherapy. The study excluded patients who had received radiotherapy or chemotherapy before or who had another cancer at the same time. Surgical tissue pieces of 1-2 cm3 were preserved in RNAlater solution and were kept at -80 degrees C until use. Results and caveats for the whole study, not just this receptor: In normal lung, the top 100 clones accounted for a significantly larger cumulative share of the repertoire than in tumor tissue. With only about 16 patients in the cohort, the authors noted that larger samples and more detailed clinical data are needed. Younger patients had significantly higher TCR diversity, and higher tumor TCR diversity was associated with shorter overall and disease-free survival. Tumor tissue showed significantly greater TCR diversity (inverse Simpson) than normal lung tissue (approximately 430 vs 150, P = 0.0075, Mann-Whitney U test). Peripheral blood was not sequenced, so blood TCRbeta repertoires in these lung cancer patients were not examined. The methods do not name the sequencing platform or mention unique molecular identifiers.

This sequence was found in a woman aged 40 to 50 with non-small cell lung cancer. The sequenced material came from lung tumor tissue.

The CDR3: CASSLSGRGGYTF. The nucleotides are TGTGCCAGCAGTTTATCAGGTCGGGGGGGCTACACCTTC. The rearrangement joined TRBV28 to TRBJ1-2, and the D gene may be TRBD1, 5 bases matching. From the cysteine up to the phenylalanine, the CDR3 has a length of 13 residues. Only the CDR3 part of the read is kept: 39 bases, read in frame from the first base. V loses 1 base, J loses 8 bases, and the germline ends lie 11 bases apart. Per the germline V gene, MDHEN is the CDR1 and SYDVKM is the CDR2.